A selection of T cell receptor beta chains follows, all from one sample in a study of T cell changes during pregnancy in multiple sclerosis. The protocol was immunoSEQ multiplex PCR, while the TCRdb copy is restricted to in-frame clones and leaves out a portion. The sample lists roughly 70,000 clones; 90% were seen once. The material sequenced was peripheral blood, taken in the third trimester of pregnancy. The receptor set was obtained from a female donor with multiple sclerosis, enrolled in a pregnancy study. The CDR3 runs from the conserved cysteine through the conserved F or W. The order of the fields is V gene, clone size, J gene, D gene, CDR3 DNA, CDR3 protein. The D gene is left open where the match is weak. For some rows the clone size is stated as once, few or many, or as a class when expanded; others skip it.

TRBV18	NA	TRBJ1-2	TRBD1	TGTGCCAGCTCACCACCAACAGGGGACGGCTACACCTTC	CASSPPTGDGYTF
TRBV5-1	NA	TRBJ1-2	NA	TGCGCCAGCAGCTCAGATGGCGACAGCTATGGCTACACCTTC	CASSSDGDSYGYTF
TRBV9	NA	TRBJ1-1	NA	TGTGCCAGCAGCGTAGCGGGGGTGTGGGTGAACACTGAAGCTTTCTTT	CASSVAGVWVNTEAFF
TRBV30	NA	TRBJ1-6	NA	TGTGCCTGGACAGGGTGGGATTCACCCCTCCACTTT	CAWTGWDSPLHF
TRBV9	once	TRBJ2-1	TRBD2	TGTGCCAGCAGCGTAGCTACGGGACTAGCCCAGAATGAGCAGTTCTTC	CASSVATGLAQNEQFF
TRBV6-5	NA	TRBJ2-2	TRBD2	TGTGCCAGCGGCCTAGCGGGGGACACCGGGGAGCTGTTTTTT	CASGLAGDTGELFF
TRBV7-3	NA	TRBJ1-1	NA	TGTGCCAGCAGCTTATCCGGGATGAACACTGAAGCTTTCTTT	CASSLSGMNTEAFF
TRBV10-2	NA	TRBJ2-1	NA	TGCGCCAGCAGTGAGTCGACTCGTCGTATAAATGAGCAGTTCTTC	CASSESTRRINEQFF
TRBV11-3	NA	TRBJ2-1	TRBD2	TGTGCCAGCAGCTTAGGGACTAGCGGATACAATGAGCAGTTCTTC	CASSLGTSGYNEQFF
TRBV30	NA	TRBJ2-7	NA	TGTGCCTGGAAAAAACTAGAGCAGTACTTC	CAWKKLEQYF
TRBV2	NA	TRBJ1-5	TRBD1	TGTGCCAGCAGTGGACCAGACAGGGCTGCCGAGCCCCAGCATTTT	CASSGPDRAAEPQHF
TRBV6-5	NA	TRBJ2-1	TRBD2	TGTGCCAGTTCCGGGAGGGCCGGCTACAATGAGCAGTTCTTC	CASSGRAGYNEQFF
TRBV2	NA	TRBJ1-4	TRBD1	TGTGCCAGCGGGGGACAGCCCCATAATGAAAAACTGTTTTTT	CASGGQPHNEKLFF
TRBV12-5	NA	TRBJ2-3	NA	TGTGCTAGTGTTACCGGGTCCACCCTCACAGATACGCAGTATTTT	CASVTGSTLTDTQYF
TRBV5-4	NA	TRBJ2-7	TRBD2	TGTGCCAGCAGCTTGAGCTCGCTAGCGGGACGCGAGCAGTACTTC	CASSLSSLAGREQYF
TRBV15	NA	TRBJ1-1	TRBD1	TGTGCCACCAGCAGCAGAACAGGGGAGCGGGTCGGAGCTTTCTTT	CATSSRTGERVGAFF
TRBV5-6	once	TRBJ2-2	TRBD1	TGTGCCAGCAGCAATTCCCGGACAGGATGGGCCGGGGAGCTGTTTTTT	CASSNSRTGWAGELFF
TRBV30	once	TRBJ2-3	NA	TGTGCCTGGAGTGTACAAGGGGGAACAGATACGCAGTATTTT	CAWSVQGGTDTQYF
TRBV6-5	NA	TRBJ1-2	TRBD1	TGTGCCAGCAGCCACAGGACAGGGGTGAATGGCTACACCTTC	CASSHRTGVNGYTF
TRBV7-7	NA	TRBJ2-1	NA	TGTGCCAGCAGCGCCGGGACACCTACAGAGCAGTTCTTC	CASSAGTPTEQFF
TRBV27	NA	TRBJ1-2	TRBD1	TGTGCCAGCAGTACTGCCGGGACAGCCTATGGCTACACCTTC	CASSTAGTAYGYTF
TRBV19	NA	TRBJ2-1	NA	TGTGCCAGTAGTTCACAGGGAAGGGTCAATGAGCAGTTCTTC	CASSSQGRVNEQFF
TRBV11-2	NA	TRBJ2-4	NA	TGTGCCAGCAGTCTAGCCAAAAACATTCAGTACTTC	CASSLAKNIQYF
TRBV20-1	NA	TRBJ1-1	TRBD1	TGCAGTGCCCCAGACAGGGTTGCTTTCTTT	CSAPDRVAFF
TRBV30	once	TRBJ1-2	TRBD1	TGTGCCTGGAGTACACCGGTGACAGGGGCCCGGAACTATGGCTACACCTTC	CAWSTPVTGARNYGYTF
TRBV2	NA	TRBJ1-1	TRBD1	TGTGCCAGCAGTGCTACAGGGGGCTACACTGAAGCTTTCTTT	CASSATGGYTEAFF
TRBV6-6	NA	TRBJ1-3	NA	TGTGCCAGCAGTTACGGGTACGGGTTTGGAAACACCATATATTTT	CASSYGYGFGNTIYF
TRBV7-9	NA	TRBJ1-1	TRBD1	TGTGCCAGCAGCTTAACGGGACAGGGACGCCTGAACACTGAAGCTTTCTTT	CASSLTGQGRLNTEAFF
TRBV18	NA	TRBJ2-3	NA	TGTGCCAGCTCACCATTGGCCGGGGGTAGCACAGATACGCAGTATTTT	CASSPLAGGSTDTQYF
TRBV5-1	NA	TRBJ2-2	NA	TGCGCCAGCAGCTTGGGTGGCAGTAACACCGGGGAGCTGTTTTTT	CASSLGGSNTGELFF
TRBV5-6	NA	TRBJ2-5	TRBD2	TGTGCCAGCAGCTTGGGTGGCGGGGGGGAAATGGAGACCCAGTACTTC	CASSLGGGGEMETQYF
TRBV7-9	NA	TRBJ1-2	TRBD1	TGTGCCAGCAGCCTTTGGACAGGGGGTAGGGGAAACTATGGCTACACCTTC	CASSLWTGGRGNYGYTF
TRBV5-6	NA	TRBJ1-2	NA	TGTGCCAGCAGCAAAAGACAGCACTATGGCTACACCTTC	CASSKRQHYGYTF